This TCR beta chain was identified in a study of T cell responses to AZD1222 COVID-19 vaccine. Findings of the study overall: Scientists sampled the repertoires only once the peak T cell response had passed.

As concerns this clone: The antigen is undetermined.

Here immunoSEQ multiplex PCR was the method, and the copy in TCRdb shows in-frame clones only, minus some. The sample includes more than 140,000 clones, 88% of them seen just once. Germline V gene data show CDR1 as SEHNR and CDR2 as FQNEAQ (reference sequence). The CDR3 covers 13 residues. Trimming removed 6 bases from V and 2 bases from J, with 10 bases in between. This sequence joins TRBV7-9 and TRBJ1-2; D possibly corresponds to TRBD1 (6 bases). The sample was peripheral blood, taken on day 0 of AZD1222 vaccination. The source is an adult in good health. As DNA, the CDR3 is TGTGCCAGCAGTTTTGGACAGAACTATGGCTACACCTTC. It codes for CASSFGQNYGYTF.